The rows below give T cell receptor beta chains drawn from one sample of a study of molecular identifiers for immune sequencing clone quantification. From the PCR reads, TCRdb called clonotypes with MiXCR, one entry per CDR3 protein. The data hold a few hundred thousand distinct CDR3 sequences, with 25% observed a single time. Sequencing input: naive CD8+ T cells from blood, with Jurkat cell RNA spiked in. The receptors shown here come from a human donor in good health. Some libraries in this study had Jurkat cell RNA spiked in. CDR3s leave out the opening cysteine and the closing phenylalanine or tryptophan. Where a row states a size, it is once, few, many or the class of an expanded clone; other rows omit it.

>TRBV27|few|TRBJ1-1
ASSLGTGGQTEAF
>TRBV7-9|few|TRBJ2-3
ASSLWGYADTQY
>TRBV13|few|TRBJ2-1
ASSLLRTDNEQF
>TRBV19|.|TRBJ2-3
ASSIVPNGGRDTPY
>TRBV24-1|.|TRBJ2-7
ATSPRQSSYEQY
>TRBV7-8|few|TRBJ2-7
ASSPSAGWNEQY
>TRBV7-3|.|TRBJ2-5
ASSFGAGVQETQY
>TRBV24-1|many|TRBJ2-3
ATSSKQGEMTVDTQY
>TRBV4-3|.|TRBJ2-1
ASSQDHVAGSYNEQF
>TRBV11-2|few|TRBJ2-7
ASSPARGHFTYEQY
>TRBV20-1|many|TRBJ2-2
SATSRDTGELF
>TRBV5-6|.|TRBJ2-1
ASGWGAGTQYNEQF
>TRBV27|few|TRBJ2-5
ASSLYGLPEETQY
>TRBV7-9|.|TRBJ2-1
ASSLTWRKGGDEQF
>TRBV7-9|once|TRBJ2-1
ASTALNYNEQF
>TRBV7-2|many|TRBJ2-3
ASSLASGYTDTQY
>TRBV7-9|many|TRBJ2-3
ASSPTHNTDTQY
>TRBV18|.|TRBJ2-3
ASSPGTGDTQY
>TRBV15|few|TRBJ1-1
ATSSMMYTEAF
>TRBV12-5|many|TRBJ2-7
ASGFWGVEQY
>TRBV4-1|many|TRBJ1-6
ASSPGQANSPLH
>TRBV4-3|many|TRBJ2-7
ASSQDYRGRSYEQY
>TRBV7-8|many|TRBJ1-5
ASSLTGGANQPQH
>TRBV15|.|TRBJ1-4
ATSHRAGEKLF
>TRBV14|few|TRBJ2-2
ASSPILGTGELF
>TRBV19|few|TRBJ1-2
ASSLKTEPTNYGYT
>TRBV28|.|TRBJ2-7
ASSYRTYEQY
>TRBV6-2/TRBV6-3|.|TRBJ2-5
ASNLESSGRIGGVETQY
>TRBV28|many|TRBJ2-3
ASSGVDTQY
>TRBV7-9|many|TRBJ2-2
ASSFSPGVNTGELF
>TRBV19|.|TRBJ2-3
ASSKRQGSDTQY
>TRBV20-1|few|TRBJ2-1
SAREGGYNEQF
>TRBV29-1|few|TRBJ2-7
SVVSESYEQY
>TRBV29-1|.|TRBJ1-2
SMRQGRNYGYT
>TRBV9|many|TRBJ2-3
ASSVVEGLADTQY
>TRBV14|few|TRBJ2-1
ASSQNRGPYNEQF
>TRBV9|few|TRBJ2-7
ASSTTGLAGGREQY
>TRBV6-1|.|TRBJ2-7
ASTPRPGQGSYEQY
>TRBV19|few|TRBJ2-7
ASSIKISYEQY
>TRBV4-2|few|TRBJ2-1
ASSAPRIDEQF
>TRBV2|.|TRBJ1-1
ASKDSPGHTEAF
>TRBV14|many|TRBJ1-1
ASSLGTDQDTEAF
>TRBV19|.|TRBJ2-1
ASAGTSVSVEQF
>TRBV13|many|TRBJ2-2
ASSSKGVITGELF